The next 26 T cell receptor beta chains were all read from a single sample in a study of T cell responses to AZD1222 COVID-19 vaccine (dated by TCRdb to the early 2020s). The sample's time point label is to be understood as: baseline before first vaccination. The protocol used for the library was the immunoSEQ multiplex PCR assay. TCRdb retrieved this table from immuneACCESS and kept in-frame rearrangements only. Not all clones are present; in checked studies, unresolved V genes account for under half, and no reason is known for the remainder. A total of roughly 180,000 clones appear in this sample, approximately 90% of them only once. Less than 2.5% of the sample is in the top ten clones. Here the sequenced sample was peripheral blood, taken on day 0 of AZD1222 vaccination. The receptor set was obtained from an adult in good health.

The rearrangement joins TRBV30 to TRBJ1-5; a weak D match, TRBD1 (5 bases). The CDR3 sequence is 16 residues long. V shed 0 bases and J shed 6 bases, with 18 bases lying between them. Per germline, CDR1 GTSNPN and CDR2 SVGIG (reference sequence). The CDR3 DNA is TGTGCCTGGAGTGTACGGGCAGGGCGCCTCGGTCAGCCCCAGCATTTT. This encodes CAWSVRAGRLGQPQHF. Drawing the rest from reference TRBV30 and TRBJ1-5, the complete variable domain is SQTIHQWPATLVQPVGSPLSLECTVEGTSNPNLYWYRQAAGRGLQLLFYSVGIGQISSEVPQNLSASRPQDRQFILSSKKLLLSDSGFYLCAWSVRAGRLGQPQHFGDGTRLSIL.

CDR3 sequence: CAWRTGVGEKLFF. CDR3 bases: TGTGCCTGGAGAACCGGGGTTGGAGAAAAACTGTTTTTT. The chain carries TRBV30 and TRBJ1-4; D gene ambiguous. CDR3 length: 13 residues. V was clipped by 3 bases and J by 8 bases, with 13 bases between them. CDR1 and CDR2 from the germline V gene are GTSNPN and SVGIG (reference sequence).

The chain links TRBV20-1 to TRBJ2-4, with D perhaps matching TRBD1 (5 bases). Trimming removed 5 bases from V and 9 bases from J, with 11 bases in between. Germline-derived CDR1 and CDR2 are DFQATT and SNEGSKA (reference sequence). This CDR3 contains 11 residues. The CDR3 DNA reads TGCAGTGCTCCAGGGTCGGGCATTCAGTACTTC. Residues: CSAPGSGIQYF.

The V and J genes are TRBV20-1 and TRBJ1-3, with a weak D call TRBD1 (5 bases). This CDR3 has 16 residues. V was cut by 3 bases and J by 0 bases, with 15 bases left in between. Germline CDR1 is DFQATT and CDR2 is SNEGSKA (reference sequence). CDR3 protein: CSASVGGASSGNTIYF. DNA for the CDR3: TGCAGTGCTAGTGTCGGGGGAGCCTCCTCTGGAAACACCATATATTTT.

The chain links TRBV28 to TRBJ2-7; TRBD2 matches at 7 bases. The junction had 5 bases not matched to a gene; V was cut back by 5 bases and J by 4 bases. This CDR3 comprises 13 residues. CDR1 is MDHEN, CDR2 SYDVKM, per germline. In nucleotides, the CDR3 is TGTGCCAGCAGTCCCGCGCGGGAGTACGAGCAGTACTTC. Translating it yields CASSPAREYEQYF. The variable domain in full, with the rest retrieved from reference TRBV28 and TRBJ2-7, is DVKVTQSSRYLVKRTGEKVFLECVQDMDHENMFWYRQDPGLGLRLIYFSYDVKMKEKGDIPEGYSVSREKKERFSLILESASTNQTSMYLCASSPAREYEQYFGPGTRLTVT.

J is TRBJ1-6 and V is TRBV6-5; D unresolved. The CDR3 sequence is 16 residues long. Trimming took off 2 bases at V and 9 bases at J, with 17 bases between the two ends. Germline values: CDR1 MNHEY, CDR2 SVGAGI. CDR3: CASSYNSGDRLSPLHF. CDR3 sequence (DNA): TGTGCCAGCAGTTACAACTCGGGCGACCGCCTTTCACCCCTCCACTTT.

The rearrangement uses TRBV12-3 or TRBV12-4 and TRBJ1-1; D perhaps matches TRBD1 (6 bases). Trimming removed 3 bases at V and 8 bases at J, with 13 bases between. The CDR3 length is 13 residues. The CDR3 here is CASSLGGGREAFF. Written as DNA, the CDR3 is TGTGCCAGCAGTTTGGGAGGGGGAAGAGAAGCTTTCTTT.

The CDR3 loop reads CASSLDQDSWYGYTF. The DNA for the CDR3 is TGTGCCAGCAGTCTAGATCAGGATTCTTGGTATGGCTACACCTTC. This chain links TRBV27 with TRBJ1-2; D remains ambiguous. The CDR3 contains 15 residues. CDR1 MNHEY and CDR2 SMNVEV come from the germline V gene (reference sequence). Trimming removed 5 bases from V and 5 bases from J, with 18 bases in between.

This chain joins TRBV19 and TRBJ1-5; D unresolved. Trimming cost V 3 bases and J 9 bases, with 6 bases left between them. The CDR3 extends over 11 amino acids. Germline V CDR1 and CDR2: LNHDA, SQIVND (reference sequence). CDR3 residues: CASSMGGPQHF. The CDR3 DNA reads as TGTGCCAGTAGTATGGGTGGGCCCCAGCATTTT.

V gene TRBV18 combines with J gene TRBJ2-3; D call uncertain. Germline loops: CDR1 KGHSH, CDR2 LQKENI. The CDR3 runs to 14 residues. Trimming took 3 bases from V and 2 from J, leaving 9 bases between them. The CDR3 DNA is TGTGCCAGCTCACCCCCCCCGAACACAGATACGCAGTATTTT. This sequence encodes CASSPPPNTDTQYF.

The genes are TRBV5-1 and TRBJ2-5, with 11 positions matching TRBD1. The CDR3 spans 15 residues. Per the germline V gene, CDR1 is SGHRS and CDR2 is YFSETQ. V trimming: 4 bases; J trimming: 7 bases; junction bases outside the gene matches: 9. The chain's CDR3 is CASSPGQGAGRTQYF. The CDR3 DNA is TGCGCCAGCAGCCCTGGACAGGGGGCCGGAAGGACCCAGTACTTC.

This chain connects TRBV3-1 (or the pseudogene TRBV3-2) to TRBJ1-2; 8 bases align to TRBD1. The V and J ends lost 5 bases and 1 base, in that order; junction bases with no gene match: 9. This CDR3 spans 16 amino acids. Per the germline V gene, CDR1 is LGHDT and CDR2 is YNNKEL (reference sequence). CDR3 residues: CASSDRGGIGNYGYTF. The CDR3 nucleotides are TGTGCCAGCAGCGACAGGGGCGGGATAGGTAACTATGGCTACACCTTC.

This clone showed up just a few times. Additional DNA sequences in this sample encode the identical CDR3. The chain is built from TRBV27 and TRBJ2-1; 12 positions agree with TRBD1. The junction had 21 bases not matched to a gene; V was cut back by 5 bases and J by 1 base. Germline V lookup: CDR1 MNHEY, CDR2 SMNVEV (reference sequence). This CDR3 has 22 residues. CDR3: CASSPSGTGGAESGGSYNEQFF. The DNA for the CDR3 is TGTGCCAGCAGTCCTTCCGGGACAGGGGGCGCCGAAAGCGGGGGGTCCTACAATGAGCAGTTCTTC.

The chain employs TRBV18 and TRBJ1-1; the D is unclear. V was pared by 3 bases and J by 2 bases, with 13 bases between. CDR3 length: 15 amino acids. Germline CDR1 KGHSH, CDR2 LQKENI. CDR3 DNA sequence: TGTGCCAGCTCACCCCTTCCTACTGGCAACACTGAAGCTTTCTTT. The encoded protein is CASSPLPTGNTEAFF. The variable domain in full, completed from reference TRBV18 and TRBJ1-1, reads NAGVMQNPRHLVRRRGQEARLRCSPMKGHSHVYWYRQLPEEGLKFMVYLQKENIIDESGMPKERFSAEFPKEGPSILRIQQVVRGDSAAYFCASSPLPTGNTEAFFGQGTRLTVV.

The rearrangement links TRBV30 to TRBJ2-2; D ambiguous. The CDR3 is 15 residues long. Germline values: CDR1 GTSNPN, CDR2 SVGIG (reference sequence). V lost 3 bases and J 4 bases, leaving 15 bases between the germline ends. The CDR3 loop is CAWRAPRAFTGELFF. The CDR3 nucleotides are TGTGCCTGGAGAGCCCCTCGGGCCTTCACCGGGGAGCTGTTTTTT. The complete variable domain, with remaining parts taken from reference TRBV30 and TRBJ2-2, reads SQTIHQWPATLVQPVGSPLSLECTVEGTSNPNLYWYRQAAGRGLQLLFYSVGIGQISSEVPQNLSASRPQDRQFILSSKKLLLSDSGFYLCAWRAPRAFTGELFFGEGSRLTVL.

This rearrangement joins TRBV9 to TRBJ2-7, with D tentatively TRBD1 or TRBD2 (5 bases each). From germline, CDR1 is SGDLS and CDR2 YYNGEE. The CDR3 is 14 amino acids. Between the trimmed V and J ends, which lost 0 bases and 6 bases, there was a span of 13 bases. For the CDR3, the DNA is TGTGCCAGCAGCGTAGATGGGGGAATAGTCGAGCAGTACTTC. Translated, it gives CASSVDGGIVEQYF.

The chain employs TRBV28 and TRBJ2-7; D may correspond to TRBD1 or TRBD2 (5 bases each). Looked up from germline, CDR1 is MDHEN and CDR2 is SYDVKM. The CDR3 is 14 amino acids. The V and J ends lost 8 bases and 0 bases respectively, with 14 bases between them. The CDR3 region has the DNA TGTGCCAGCCTTTCCAGGGAGAGCTCCTACGAGCAGTACTTC. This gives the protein CASLSRESSYEQYF. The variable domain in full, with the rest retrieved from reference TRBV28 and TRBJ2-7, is DVKVTQSSRYLVKRTGEKVFLECVQDMDHENMFWYRQDPGLGLRLIYFSYDVKMKEKGDIPEGYSVSREKKERFSLILESASTNQTSMYLCASLSRESSYEQYFGPGTRLTVT.

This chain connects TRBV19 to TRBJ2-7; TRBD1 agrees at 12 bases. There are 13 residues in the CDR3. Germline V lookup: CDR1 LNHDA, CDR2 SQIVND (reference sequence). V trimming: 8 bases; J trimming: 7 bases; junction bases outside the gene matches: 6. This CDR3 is CASSGQGASEQYF. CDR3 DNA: TGTGCCAGTTCGGGACAGGGGGCGTCGGAGCAGTACTTC.

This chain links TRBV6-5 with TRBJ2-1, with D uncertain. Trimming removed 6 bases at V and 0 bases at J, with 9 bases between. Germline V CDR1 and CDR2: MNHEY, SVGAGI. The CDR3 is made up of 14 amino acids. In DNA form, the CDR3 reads TGTGCCAGCAGCAACACGCCCTCCTACAATGAGCAGTTCTTC. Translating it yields CASSNTPSYNEQFF.

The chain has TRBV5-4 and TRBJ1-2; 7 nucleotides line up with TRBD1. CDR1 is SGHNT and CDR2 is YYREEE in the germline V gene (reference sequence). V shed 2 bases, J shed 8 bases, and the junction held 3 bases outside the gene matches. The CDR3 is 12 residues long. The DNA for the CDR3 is TGTGCCAGCAGCTTAACAGGGGTGGGCTACACCTTC. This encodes CASSLTGVGYTF.

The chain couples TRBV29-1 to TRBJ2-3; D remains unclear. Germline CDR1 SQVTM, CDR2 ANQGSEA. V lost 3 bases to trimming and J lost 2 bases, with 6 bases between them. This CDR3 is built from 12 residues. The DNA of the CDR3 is TGCAGCGTTGACCAAAACACAGATACGCAGTATTTT. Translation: CSVDQNTDTQYF.

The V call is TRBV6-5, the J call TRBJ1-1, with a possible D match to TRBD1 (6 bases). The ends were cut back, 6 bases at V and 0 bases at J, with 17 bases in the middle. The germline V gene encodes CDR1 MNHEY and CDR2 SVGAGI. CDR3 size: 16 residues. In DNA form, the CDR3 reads TGTGCCAGCAGCTACGGGGCGGGGGCGATGAACACTGAAGCTTTCTTT. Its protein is CASSYGAGAMNTEAFF.

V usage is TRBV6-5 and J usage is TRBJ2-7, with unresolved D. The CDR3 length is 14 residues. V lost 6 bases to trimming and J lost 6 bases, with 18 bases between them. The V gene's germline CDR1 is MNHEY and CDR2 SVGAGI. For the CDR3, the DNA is TGTGCCAGCAGAGACGCCCTAACCCCTTTCGAGCAGTACTTC. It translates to CASRDALTPFEQYF.

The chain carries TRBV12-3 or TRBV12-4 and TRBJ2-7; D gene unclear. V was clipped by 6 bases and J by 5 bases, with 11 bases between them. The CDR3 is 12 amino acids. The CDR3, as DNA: TGTGCCAGCAGCCATGCTAGGGACGAGCAGTACTTC. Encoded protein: CASSHARDEQYF.

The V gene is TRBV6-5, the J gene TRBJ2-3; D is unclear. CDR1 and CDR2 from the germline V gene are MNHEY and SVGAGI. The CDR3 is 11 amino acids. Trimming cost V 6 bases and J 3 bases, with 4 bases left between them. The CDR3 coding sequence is TGTGCCAGCAGATATACAGATACGCAGTATTTT. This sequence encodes CASRYTDTQYF.

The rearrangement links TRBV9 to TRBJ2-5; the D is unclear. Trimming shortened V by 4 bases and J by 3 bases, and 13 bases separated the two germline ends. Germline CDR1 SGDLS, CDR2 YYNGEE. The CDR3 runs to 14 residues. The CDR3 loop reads CASSPEGLKETQYF. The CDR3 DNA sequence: TGTGCCAGCAGCCCAGAAGGGCTTAAAGAGACCCAGTACTTC.